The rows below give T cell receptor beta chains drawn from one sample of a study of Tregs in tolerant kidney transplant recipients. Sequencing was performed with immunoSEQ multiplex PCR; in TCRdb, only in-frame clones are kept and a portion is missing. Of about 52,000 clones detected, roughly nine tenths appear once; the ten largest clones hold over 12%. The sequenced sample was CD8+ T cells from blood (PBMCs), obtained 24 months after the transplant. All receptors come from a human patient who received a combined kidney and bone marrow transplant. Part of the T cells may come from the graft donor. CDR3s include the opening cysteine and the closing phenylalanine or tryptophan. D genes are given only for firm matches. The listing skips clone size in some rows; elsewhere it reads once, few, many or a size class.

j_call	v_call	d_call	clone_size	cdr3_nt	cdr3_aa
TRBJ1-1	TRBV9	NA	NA	TGTGCCAGCAGCGTAGTAGTAGAGAACACTGAAGCTTTCTTT	CASSVVVENTEAFF
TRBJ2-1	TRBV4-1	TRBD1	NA	TGCGCCAGCAGACAGACAGGGGGTAATGAGCAGTTCTTC	CASRQTGGNEQFF
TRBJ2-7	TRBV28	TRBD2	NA	TGTGCCAGCAGTCACCCCGGATTGCGGGGGGCTCTCCTCTCCTACGAGCAGTACTTC	CASSHPGLRGALLSYEQYF
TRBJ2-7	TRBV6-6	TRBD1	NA	TGTGCCAGCAGTTCCAAAGGACAGGGGCCCTACGAGCAGTACTTC	CASSSKGQGPYEQYF
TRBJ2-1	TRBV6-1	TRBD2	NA	TGTGCCAGCAGTGAAGGGGCGGGAGGGCCCAATGAGCAGTTCTTC	CASSEGAGGPNEQFF
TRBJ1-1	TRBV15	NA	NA	TGTGCCACCAGCGAGGGAGGGGATTCGGAAGCTTTCTTT	CATSEGGDSEAFF
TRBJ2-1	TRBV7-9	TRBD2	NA	TGTGCCAGCAGCTTAGAGGAACTAGCGGGGGCCTACAATGAGCAGTTCTTC	CASSLEELAGAYNEQFF
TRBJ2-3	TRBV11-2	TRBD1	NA	TGTGCCAGCAGCTTAGTGGGACAGGGTAAAGATACGCAGTATTTT	CASSLVGQGKDTQYF
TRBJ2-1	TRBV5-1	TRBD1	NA	TGCGCCAGCATCGACAGGGGGTCTTACAATGAGCAGTTCTTC	CASIDRGSYNEQFF
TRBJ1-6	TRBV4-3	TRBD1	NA	TGCGCCAGCAGCCCAGCCGGGACAGGGAGCTCACCCCTCCACTTT	CASSPAGTGSSPLHF
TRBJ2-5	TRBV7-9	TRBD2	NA	TGTGCCAGCAGCGGTCCGGGCGGGGGGTATCAAGAGACCCAGTACTTC	CASSGPGGGYQETQYF
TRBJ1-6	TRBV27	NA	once	TGTGCCAGCAGTTTATCCCCCAATCCACAGGTGAATTCACCCCTCCACTTT	CASSLSPNPQVNSPLHF
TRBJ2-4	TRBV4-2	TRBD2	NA	TGTGCCAGCAGCTCAACTAGCGGGGAATCGGTCATTCAGTACTTC	CASSSTSGESVIQYF
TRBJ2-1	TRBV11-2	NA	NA	TGTGCCAGCAGCTCTGGGGGCCCCACGAGAGGGCAGTTCTTC	CASSSGGPTRGQFF
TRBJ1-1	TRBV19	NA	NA	TGTGCCAGTAGTCACGAAAACAGGGTGGAGAACACTGAAGCTTTCTTT	CASSHENRVENTEAFF
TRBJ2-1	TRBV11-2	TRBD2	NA	TGTGCCAGCAGCGATCGGACTAGCGGGGCACCCTACAATGAGCAGTTCTTC	CASSDRTSGAPYNEQFF
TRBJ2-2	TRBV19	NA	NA	TGTGCCAGTAGTATGACAGGTTCCACCGGGGAGCTGTTTTTT	CASSMTGSTGELFF
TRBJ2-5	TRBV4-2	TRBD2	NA	TGTGCCAGCAGCCAACCAACAGCGGGAGACCAAGAGACCCAGTACTTC	CASSQPTAGDQETQYF
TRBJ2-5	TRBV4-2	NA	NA	TGTGCCAGCAGCCAAGTCCCTCAAGAGACCCAGTACTTC	CASSQVPQETQYF
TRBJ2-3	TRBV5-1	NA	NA	TGCGCCAGCAGCCATCCGGGATCCTATAGCGGAGCTAGCACAGATACGCAGTATTTT	CASSHPGSYSGASTDTQYF
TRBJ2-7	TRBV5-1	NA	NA	TGCGCCAGCAGCTTCGGCGGCGGAACCTACGAGCAGTACTTC	CASSFGGGTYEQYF
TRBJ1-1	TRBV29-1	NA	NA	TGCAGCCCAGGGGCCTGGGATGGTTCGTCCATGAACACTGAAGCTTTCTTT	CSPGAWDGSSMNTEAFF
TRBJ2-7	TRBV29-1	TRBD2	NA	TGCAGCGTAACCGGGGGGGGGCACAGCTCCTACGAGCAGTACTTC	CSVTGGGHSSYEQYF
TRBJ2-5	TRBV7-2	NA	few	TGTGCCAGCAGCCGCTTGGCGTCAGGGGTAGAGACCCAGTACTTC	CASSRLASGVETQYF
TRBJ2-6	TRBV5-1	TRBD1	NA	TGCGCCAGCAGCCCTACACCGGGACAGGGGGCTTCCGGGGCCAACGTCCTGACTTTC	CASSPTPGQGASGANVLTF
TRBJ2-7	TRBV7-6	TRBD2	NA	TGTGCCAGCAGCTTAGGTGGGGGAGGGCCCTACGAGCAGTACTTC	CASSLGGGGPYEQYF
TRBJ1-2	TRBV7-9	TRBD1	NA	TGTGCCAGCAGCTCATTCTCGGGCAGGGGGTATTTTAACTATGGCTACACCTTC	CASSSFSGRGYFNYGYTF
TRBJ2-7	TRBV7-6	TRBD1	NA	TGTGCCAGCAGCGCCGGGACAGGGGGCTACGAGCAGTACTTC	CASSAGTGGYEQYF
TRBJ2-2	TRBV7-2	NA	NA	TGTGCCAGCAGCCGACTCACCGGGGAGCTGTTTTTT	CASSRLTGELFF
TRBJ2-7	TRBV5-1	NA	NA	TGCGCCAGCAGCTTGGGTAGTAGCGGTCGGGAGCAGTACTTC	CASSLGSSGREQYF
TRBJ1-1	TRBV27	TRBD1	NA	TGTGCCAGCAGCTTGGACAGGGGGTGGACTGAAGCTTTCTTT	CASSLDRGWTEAFF
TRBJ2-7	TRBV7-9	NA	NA	TGTGCCAGCAGCTCCCTCCTCGAGGTATACGAGCAGTACTTC	CASSSLLEVYEQYF
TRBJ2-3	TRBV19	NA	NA	TGTGCCAGTTCAGGGAGGAGAAGCACAGATACGCAGTATTTT	CASSGRRSTDTQYF
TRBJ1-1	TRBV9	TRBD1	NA	TGTGCCAGCAGCGGACAGGGGGCGAACACTGAAGCTTTCTTT	CASSGQGANTEAFF
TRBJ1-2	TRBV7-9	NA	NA	TGTGCCAGCAGCTTAGTACAGGGCGGCTATGGCTACACCTTC	CASSLVQGGYGYTF
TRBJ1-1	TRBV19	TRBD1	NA	TGTGCCAGTAGGGACGGAGACAGGGGTAGGACTGAAGCTTTCTTT	CASRDGDRGRTEAFF
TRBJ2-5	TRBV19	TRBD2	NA	TGTGCCAGTAGTATGACTAGCCGTCTAGAGACCCAGTACTTC	CASSMTSRLETQYF
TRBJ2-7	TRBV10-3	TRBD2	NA	TGTGCCATCAGTGGAACGACTAGCGGGAGTCGTTACGAGCAGTACTTC	CAISGTTSGSRYEQYF
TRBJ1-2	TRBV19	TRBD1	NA	TGTGCCAGTAGTCTAGGACAGGGGGTTTTTGCCTACACCTTC	CASSLGQGVFAYTF
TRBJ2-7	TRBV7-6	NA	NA	TGTGCCAGCAGCTTAGACAGGGAGGGCTACGAGCAGTACTTC	CASSLDREGYEQYF
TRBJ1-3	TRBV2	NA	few	TGTGCCAGCAGTGAAATAGGGGAAGGAAACACCATATATTTT	CASSEIGEGNTIYF
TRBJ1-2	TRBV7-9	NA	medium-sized	TGTGCCAGCAGCTTAGATCAGGGAATAGCAAGGGGCTACACCTTC	CASSLDQGIARGYTF
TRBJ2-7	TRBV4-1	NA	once	TGCGCCAGCAGCCAAGATAACCCAGGGACCTACGAGCAGTACTTC	CASSQDNPGTYEQYF
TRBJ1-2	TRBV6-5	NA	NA	TGTGCCAGCAGTTTAACAACAGGGAGGGACTATGGCTACACCTTC	CASSLTTGRDYGYTF